The rows below give T cell receptor beta chains drawn from one sample of a study of regulatory T cells in long-lasting Graves disease. TCRdb analysed the multiplex PCR reads with MiXCR anew, one entry per CDR3 protein. The table has 440,000 or so distinct CDR3 sequences, more than 12% seen once; the top ten hold 16%. A further study also used this sample, focusing on T cells in Graves' hyperthyroidism and ophthalmopathy.

This sample comprised peripheral blood mononuclear cells (PBMCs), obtained at new diagnosis, from a patient treated with antithyroid drugs. The receptors shown here come from a woman aged 25 to 39 with Graves disease. CDR3s include the opening cysteine and the closing phenylalanine or tryptophan. The order of the fields is clone size, D gene, V gene, J gene, CDR3 DNA, CDR3 protein. The D gene is left open where the match is weak. The listing skips clone size in some rows; elsewhere it reads once, few, many or a size class.

once	NA	TRBV2	TRBJ2-1	TGTGCCACGTGCGATCTCGGCAGCTCCTACAATGAGCAGTTCTTC	CATCDLGSSYNEQFF
NA	TRBD1	TRBV4-1	TRBJ2-7	TGCGCCAGCAGCCAAGATTTAGGGACAGGTCGCGAGCAGTACTTC	CASSQDLGTGREQYF
many	NA	TRBV30	TRBJ1-2	TGTGCCTGGAGTGTCGCAGGATTAGCTAACTATGGCTACACCTTC	CAWSVAGLANYGYTF
NA	NA	TRBV11-3	TRBJ2-2	TGTGCCAGCAGCTTAGAGGGGAGGCTAGGGGACACCGGGGAGCTGTTTTTT	CASSLEGRLGDTGELFF
many	NA	TRBV28	TRBJ1-1	TGTGCCAGCAGGGGATGGACTGAAGCTTTCTTT	CASRGWTEAFF
many	TRBD1	TRBV28	TRBJ2-4	TGTGCCAGCAGTTTCTCATGGGACAGCCTAAACATTCAGTACTTC	CASSFSWDSLNIQYF
few	TRBD2	TRBV3-1	TRBJ2-1	TGTGCCAGCAGCCAAGAAGCCGGGACTACTCACAATGAGCAGTTCTTC	CASSQEAGTTHNEQFF
few	TRBD2	TRBV6-2/TRBV6-3	TRBJ2-2	TGTGCCAGCAGTTACGAGCGGGAGGGCCCCGGGGAGCTGTTTTTT	CASSYEREGPGELFF
many	TRBD1	TRBV11-2	TRBJ2-3	TGTGCCAGCAGCTGGGAAACAGGGGCCGCGCCCAGCACAGATACGCAGTATTTT	CASSWETGAAPSTDTQYF
NA	NA	TRBV3-1	TRBJ2-5	TGTGCCAGCAGCCAAATCCCGACTAGGACCCAGTACTTC	CASSQIPTRTQYF
NA	TRBD2	TRBV11-2	TRBJ2-7	TGTGCCAGCAGCAGAGGGACTAGCGGGGCCTACGAGCAGTACTTC	CASSRGTSGAYEQYF
NA	NA	TRBV20-1	TRBJ2-7	TGCAGTGCTATTGATGTGGGTTCTCCGGGCGAGCAGTACTTC	CSAIDVGSPGEQYF
many	TRBD1	TRBV5-1	TRBJ1-1	TGCGCCAGCAGCCGAAGACAGGGGGCGGTCACTGAAGCTTTCTTT	CASSRRQGAVTEAFF
NA	TRBD1	TRBV24-1	TRBJ2-5	TGTGCCACCAGTAAGACAGGGTGGATGGATGGGAAACAAGAGACCCAGTACTTC	CATSKTGWMDGKQETQYF
many	TRBD1	TRBV5-4	TRBJ2-5	TGTGCCAGCAGCTTGCGGGACAGTGAAGAGACCCAGTACTTC	CASSLRDSEETQYF
many	NA	TRBV7-2	TRBJ2-4	TGTGCCAGCAGCCCCGACATCCAAGCCAAAAACATTCAGTACTTC	CASSPDIQAKNIQYF
many	NA	TRBV5-5	TRBJ1-2	TGTGCCAGCAGCTTGGCAGGGGATGGAGGCTACACCTTC	CASSLAGDGGYTF
NA	NA	TRBV19	TRBJ2-1	TGTGCCAGTACCCGCGAGAGCTCCTACAATGAGCAGTTCTTC	CASTRESSYNEQFF
NA	NA	TRBV7-9	TRBJ1-2	TGTGCCAGCAGCTGGGCTTCGGGCGCACGCTATGGCTACACCTTC	CASSWASGARYGYTF
many	TRBD2	TRBV6-9	TRBJ2-5	TGTGCCAGCAGTTACTCTGGACTAGCAGGAGGGGTAGAGACCCAGTACTTC	CASSYSGLAGGVETQYF
many	TRBD2	TRBV20-1	TRBJ2-3	TGCAGTGCCTTCAACGGACTAGCGGGCTGGGATACGCAGTATTTT	CSAFNGLAGWDTQYF
NA	NA	TRBV5-1	TRBJ2-5	TGCGCCAGCAGCTTGGGTGGCGGGCCGCAAGAGACCCAGTACTTC	CASSLGGGPQETQYF
NA	NA	TRBV10-3	TRBJ2-7	TGTGCCATCACCCCTCCCACAGTAAGAGACTACGAGCAGTACTTC	CAITPPTVRDYEQYF
many	NA	TRBV7-9	TRBJ2-7	TGTGCCAGCAGCACCATTTCAAGCTCCTACGAGCAGTACTTC	CASSTISSSYEQYF
many	NA	TRBV7-2	TRBJ1-1	TGTGCCAGCATCCCTGACGCTTTCTTT	CASIPDAFF
many	NA	TRBV6-2/TRBV6-3	TRBJ1-1	TGTGCCAGCAGTTTTATGGGGAACACTGAAGCTTTCTTT	CASSFMGNTEAFF
few	TRBD2	TRBV24-1	TRBJ2-2	TGTGCCACCAGTGATGCAGAGCGGGGCACCGGGGAGCTGTTTTTT	CATSDAERGTGELFF
many	TRBD2	TRBV3-1	TRBJ2-3	TGTGCCAGCAGTGCGGGGGTCTACACAGATACGCAGTATTTT	CASSAGVYTDTQYF
many	TRBD1	TRBV15	TRBJ1-1	TGTGCCACCAGCAGACCGACAGGGGTTGACACTGAAGCTTTCTTT	CATSRPTGVDTEAFF
NA	TRBD1	TRBV4-1	TRBJ2-7	TGCGCCAGCAGCAGCCGGGACAGTGCCTACGAGCAGTACTTC	CASSSRDSAYEQYF
NA	NA	TRBV27	TRBJ2-4	TGTGCCAGCAGTTCCATCGAAAGAAACATTCAGTACTTC	CASSSIERNIQYF
many	NA	TRBV6-1	TRBJ1-1	TGTGCCAGCCAGGGGACTAGGGCTGAAGCTTTCTTT	CASQGTRAEAFF